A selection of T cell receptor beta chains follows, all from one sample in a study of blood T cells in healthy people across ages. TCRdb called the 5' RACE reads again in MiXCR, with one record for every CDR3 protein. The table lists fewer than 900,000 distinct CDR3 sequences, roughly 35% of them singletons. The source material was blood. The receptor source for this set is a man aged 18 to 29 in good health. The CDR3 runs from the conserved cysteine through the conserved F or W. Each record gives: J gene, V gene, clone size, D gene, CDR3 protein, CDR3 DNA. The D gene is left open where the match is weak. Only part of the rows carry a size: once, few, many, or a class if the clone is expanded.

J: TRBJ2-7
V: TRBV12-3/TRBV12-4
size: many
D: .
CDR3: CASSFTPTVPYEQYF
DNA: TGTGCCAGCAGTTTTACCCCAACAGTACCCTACGAGCAGTACTTC

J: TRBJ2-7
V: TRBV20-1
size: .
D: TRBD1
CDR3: CSARTGRVDKSYEQYF
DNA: TGCAGTGCTAGGACAGGGCGGGTAGATAAGTCCTACGAGCAGTACTTC

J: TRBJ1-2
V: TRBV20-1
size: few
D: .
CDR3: CSARSGASYGYTF
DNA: TGCAGTGCTAGGTCGGGGGCGAGCTATGGCTACACCTTC

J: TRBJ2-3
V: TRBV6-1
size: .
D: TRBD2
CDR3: CASKRGLAGGMDTQYF
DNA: TGTGCCAGCAAGAGAGGACTAGCGGGGGGTATGGATACGCAGTATTTT

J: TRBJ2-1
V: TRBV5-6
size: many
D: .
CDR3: CASSLGTMDEQFF
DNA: TGTGCCAGCAGCTTAGGGACGATGGATGAGCAGTTCTTC

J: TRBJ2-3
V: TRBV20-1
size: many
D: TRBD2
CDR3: CSARLPRGGSTDTQYF
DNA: TGCAGTGCTAGGCTACCGCGGGGGGGTTCCACAGATACGCAGTATTTT

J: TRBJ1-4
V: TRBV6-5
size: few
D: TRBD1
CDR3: CASSPGQGREIEKLFF
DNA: TGTGCCAGCTCCCCAGGACAGGGGAGGGAAATTGAAAAACTGTTTTTT

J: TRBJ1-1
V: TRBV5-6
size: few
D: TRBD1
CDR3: CASSPPDRTPEAFF
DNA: TGTGCCAGCAGCCCTCCGGACAGGACGCCTGAAGCTTTCTTT

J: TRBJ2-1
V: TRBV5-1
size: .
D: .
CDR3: CASSVAQDNEQFF
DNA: TGCGCCAGCAGCGTGGCCCAGGACAATGAGCAGTTCTTC

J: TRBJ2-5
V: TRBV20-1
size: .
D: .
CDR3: CSACRQETQYF
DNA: TGCAGTGCTTGTCGGCAAGAGACCCAGTACTTC

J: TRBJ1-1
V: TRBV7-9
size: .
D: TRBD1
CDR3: CASSSRQGQDTEAFF
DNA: TGTGCCAGCAGCTCGAGACAGGGGCAGGACACTGAAGCTTTCTTT

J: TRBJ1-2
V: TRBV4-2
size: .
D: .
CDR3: CASSERDPINYGYTF
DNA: TGTGCCAGCAGCGAACGGGACCCTATTAACTATGGCTACACCTTC

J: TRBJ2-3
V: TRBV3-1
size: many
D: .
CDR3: CASSPRGVQVDTQYF
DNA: TGTGCCAGCAGCCCCAGGGGAGTTCAGGTTGATACGCAGTATTTT

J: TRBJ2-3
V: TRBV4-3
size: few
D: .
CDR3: CASSQDWRTADTDTQYF
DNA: TGCGCCAGCAGCCAAGATTGGAGGACAGCGGACACAGATACGCAGTATTTT

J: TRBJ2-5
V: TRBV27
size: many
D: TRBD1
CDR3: CASSSRDRRIETQYF
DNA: TGTGCCAGCAGTTCTCGGGACAGGCGAATAGAGACCCAGTACTTC

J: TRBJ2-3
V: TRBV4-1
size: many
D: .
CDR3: CASSPVARDTQYF
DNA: TGCGCCAGCTCTCCAGTAGCAAGAGATACGCAGTATTTT

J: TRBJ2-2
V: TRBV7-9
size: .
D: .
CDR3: CASTKNTGELFF
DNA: TGTGCCAGCACGAAGAACACCGGGGAGCTGTTTTTT

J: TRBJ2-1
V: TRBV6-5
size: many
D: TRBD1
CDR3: CASTHSGTGMDEQFF
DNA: TGTGCCAGCACTCACTCCGGGACAGGGATGGATGAGCAGTTCTTC

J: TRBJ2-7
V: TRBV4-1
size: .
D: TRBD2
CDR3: CASSIRTSDSYEQYF
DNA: TGCGCCAGCAGCATTCGGACTAGCGACTCCTACGAGCAGTACTTC

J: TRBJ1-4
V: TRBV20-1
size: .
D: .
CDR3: CSARDTTNEKLFF
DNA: TGCAGTGCTAGGGACACAACTAATGAAAAACTGTTTTTT